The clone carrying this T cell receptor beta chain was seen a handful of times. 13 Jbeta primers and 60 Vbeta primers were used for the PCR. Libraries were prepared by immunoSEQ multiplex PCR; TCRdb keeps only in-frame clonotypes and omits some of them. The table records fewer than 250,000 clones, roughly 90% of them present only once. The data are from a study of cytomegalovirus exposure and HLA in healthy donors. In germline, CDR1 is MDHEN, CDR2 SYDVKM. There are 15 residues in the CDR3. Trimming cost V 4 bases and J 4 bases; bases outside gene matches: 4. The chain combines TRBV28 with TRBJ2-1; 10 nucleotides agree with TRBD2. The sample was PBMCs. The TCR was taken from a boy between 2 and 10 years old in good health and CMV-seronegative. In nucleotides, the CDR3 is TGTGCCAGCAGTTCCCAGCGGGAGGGTTACAATGAGCAGTTCTTC. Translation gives CASSSQREGYNEQFF.